This TCR beta chain came from a study of blood T cells in healthy people across ages. Per-sample PBMC isolation yielded at least 7 million cells. Study-wide results and limits: Both higher diversity and more naive CD4+ cells marked long-lived donors when set against aged donors.

Then a second PCR, running about 6 to 12 cycles, was carried out with a sample-barcoded 5' primer and a J-beta primer mix. MiXCR, applied by TCRdb to the 5' RACE reads, yields one record per CDR3 protein. Among about 840,000 distinct CDR3 sequences listed, 25% to 30% were seen once. Remarks on this clonotype: The antigen remains undetermined.

V trimming: 6 bases; J trimming: 1 base; junction bases outside the gene matches: 4. The CDR3 is 14 amino acids. These records were also assigned to another study, of T cells of mothers and their children. That study reports: cDNA synthesis used all extracted RNA, approximately 1.6 ug per 15 ul. In each mother, TCR beta CDR3 reads exceeded 9.5 million; in each child, they numbered some 3 million.

The source is a woman aged 35 to 49 in good health. This chain joins TRBV12-3 or TRBV12-4 and TRBJ2-5, with 8 positions matching TRBD2. Sequenced: blood. The CDR3 reads CASRSAGGQETQYF. The CDR3, as DNA: TGTGCCAGCAGGTCCGCGGGGGGCCAAGAGACCCAGTACTTC.